One sample yielded the 30 T cell receptor beta chains listed below, sequenced in a study of T cells in Graves' hyperthyroidism and ophthalmopathy. RNA transcripts yielded amplified TCR beta CDR3 regions. The HTBI set primed first-round TCR CDR3 RT-PCR. MiXCR, run by TCRdb on the multiplex PCR reads, gives a single entry per CDR3 protein. The data contain 500,000 to 600,000 distinct CDR3 sequences, over 45% of them singletons. The sequencing input was peripheral blood or thyroid tissue (not recorded which). The receptor set was obtained from an adult woman with Graves' disease, either hyperthyroidism or ophthalmopathy (not recorded which).

Only a few counts were recorded for this clonotype. V usage is TRBV15 and J usage is TRBJ1-5; 8 positions match TRBD1. The CDR3 contains 17 residues. Germline loops: CDR1 LNHNV, CDR2 YYDKDF (reference sequence). The J segment lost 6 bases and the V segment lost 0 bases, leaving 10 bases of the junction unmatched. The CDR3 nucleotides are TGTGCCACCAGCAGAGATCTCGCCACAGGGGGAGGTCAGCCCCAGCATTTT. This encodes CATSRDLATGGGQPQHF. The full variable domain, with the rest looked up from reference TRBV15 and TRBJ1-5, is DAMVIQNPRYQVTQFGKPVTLSCSQTLNHNVMYWYQQKSSQAPKLLFHYYDKDFNNEADTPDNFQSRRPNTSFCFLDIRSPGLGDTAMYLCATSRDLATGGGQPQHFGDGTRLSIL.

The chain carries TRBV2 and TRBJ2-5; no definite D call. CDR1 and CDR2 from the germline V gene are SNHLY and FYNNEI. The CDR3 loop spans 14 amino acids. Trimming removed 6 bases at V and 2 bases at J, with 13 bases between. The CDR3 nucleotides read TGTGCCAGCAGCTTAGGACCGGAACAAGAGACCCAGTACTTC. This translates into CASSLGPEQETQYF.

This clonotype was recorded at least ten times. The chain combines TRBV11-2 with TRBJ1-2; 7 bases match TRBD1. J lost 4 bases, V lost 3 bases, and 5 bases had no gene match. The germline CDR1 and CDR2 sequences are SGHAT and FQNNGV. CDR3 length equals 14 residues. This CDR3 reads CASSLNTGAYGYTF. Here the CDR3 DNA reads TGTGCCAGCAGCTTGAATACAGGGGCCTATGGCTACACCTTC.

The chain recombines TRBV29-1 with TRBJ2-7; tentative D call: TRBD2 (5 bases). The CDR3 totals 14 residues. Germline CDR1 is SQVTM and CDR2 is ANQGSEA. V was pared by 3 bases and J by 7 bases, with 19 bases between. The CDR3 region is CSVEEEVGPGEQYF. CDR3 DNA sequence: TGCAGCGTTGAGGAAGAGGTGGGCCCGGGGGAGCAGTACTTC.

The gene calls are TRBV6-5 and TRBJ1-1; a weak D match, TRBD1 (5 bases). The ends were cut back, 5 bases at V and 8 bases at J, with 12 bases in the middle. The CDR3 has 12 residues. Germline CDR1 and CDR2: MNHEY and SVGAGI. The CDR3 DNA is TGTGCCAGCAGTCACACCGGGACCGAAGCTTTCTTT. It codes for CASSHTGTEAFF.

The J gene is TRBJ2-7, the V gene TRBV15; weak D call: TRBD1 (5 bases). V shed 1 base and J shed 2 bases, with 9 bases lying between them. The germline V gene encodes CDR1 LNHNV and CDR2 YYDKDF (reference sequence). CDR3 length: 14 residues. The CDR3 DNA follows: TGTGCCACCAGCAGAGCAACAGGACCCTACGAGCAGTACTTC. Translation: CATSRATGPYEQYF. Full variable domain (rest looked up from reference TRBV15 and TRBJ2-7): DAMVIQNPRYQVTQFGKPVTLSCSQTLNHNVMYWYQQKSSQAPKLLFHYYDKDFNNEADTPDNFQSRRPNTSFCFLDIRSPGLGDTAMYLCATSRATGPYEQYFGPGTRLTVT.

This clonotype was counted ten times or more. The CDR3 protein is CASSLGRQQETQYF. The CDR3 region has the DNA TGTGCCAGCAGCTTGGGAAGACAGCAAGAGACCCAGTACTTC. This sequence joins TRBV7-2 and TRBJ2-5, with a possible D match to TRBD1 (5 bases). Germline V gene lookup returns CDR1 SGHTA and CDR2 FQGNSA. The CDR3 runs to 14 residues. Deletions cut 3 bases from V and 2 bases from J, with 10 bases between.

This clonotype was counted at least ten times. The rearrangement links TRBV20-1 to TRBJ1-4; the D is unclear. V was clipped by 0 bases and J by 0 bases, with 5 bases between them. Germline lookup yields CDR1 DFQATT and CDR2 SNEGSKA (reference sequence). The CDR3 contains 14 residues. The CDR3 sequence is CSAREGSTNEKLFF. The CDR3 nucleotides read TGCAGTGCTAGAGAGGGATCAACTAATGAAAAACTGTTTTTT.

In its sample, this clonotype was seen a few times. The rearrangement joins TRBV20-1 to TRBJ1-3; D is perhaps TRBD1 (5 bases). The CDR3 contains 16 residues. Deletions cut 3 bases from V and 0 bases from J, with 15 bases between. Germline CDR1 is DFQATT and CDR2 is SNEGSKA (reference sequence). CDR3 sequence reads: CSASPRRGLSGNTIYF. CDR3 in DNA: TGCAGTGCTAGCCCGCGGCGGGGCCTCTCTGGAAACACCATATATTTT.

V usage is TRBV7-9 and J usage is TRBJ1-6; D perhaps matches TRBD1 (5 bases). This CDR3 has 14 amino acids. CDR1 and CDR2 from the germline V gene are SEHNR and FQNEAQ (reference sequence). Trimming took 3 bases from V and 9 from J, leaving 12 bases between them. CDR3 amino acids: CASSLGQDRSPLHF. Written as DNA, the CDR3 is TGTGCCAGCAGCTTGGGGCAGGACCGTTCACCCCTCCACTTT.

This clonotype came up many times. The V call is TRBV14, the J call TRBJ2-5; no reliable D call. Trimming left V 0 bases short and J 5 bases short, with 10 bases between. Germline CDR1 SGHDN, CDR2 FVKESK. CDR3 length: 14 residues. CDR3 sequence: CASSQDRVGETQYF. The CDR3 nucleotides are TGTGCCAGCAGCCAAGATAGGGTCGGGGAGACCCAGTACTTC.

CDR3 residues: CASSFLAKPTEAFF. As DNA, the CDR3 is TGTGCCAGCAGCTTCTTGGCCAAACCCACTGAAGCTTTCTTT. This rearrangement joins TRBV5-4 to TRBJ1-1; D gene unclear. V lost 2 bases to trimming and J lost 4 bases, with 12 bases between them. Germline V gene sequence: CDR1 SGHNT, CDR2 YYREEE (reference sequence). CDR3 length: 14 amino acids.

This CDR3 is CSAQGQVERGYTF. The DNA of the CDR3 is TGCAGTGCTCAGGGACAGGTCGAGCGCGGCTACACCTTC. The chain combines TRBV20-1 with TRBJ1-2; 8 bases agree with TRBD1. Losses at the gene ends were 5 bases for V and 8 bases for J; bases not matched to a gene: 10. This CDR3 comprises 13 residues. The germline CDR1 and CDR2 sequences are DFQATT and SNEGSKA (reference sequence).

The chain uses TRBV5-4 and TRBJ2-7; 8 bases are a match to TRBD2. With 5 bases clipped from V and 6 bases from J, the junction kept 4 bases outside the gene matches. There are 12 residues in the CDR3. Per the germline V gene, CDR1 is SGHNT and CDR2 is YYREEE (reference sequence). CDR3 DNA sequence: TGTGCCAGCAGTCAGCGGGGGCGCGAGCAGTACTTC. It yields the protein CASSQRGREQYF.

The CDR3 DNA reads as TGTGCCAGCAGCCCCAGAGGGGGGACCGGGGATGAAAAACTGTTTTTT. It is translated as CASSPRGGTGDEKLFF. The chain combines TRBV7-9 with TRBJ1-4; a possible D gene is TRBD1 (6 bases). CDR3 length equals 16 residues. Trimming took 5 bases from V and 6 from J, leaving 19 bases between them. Germline CDR1 and CDR2: SEHNR and FQNEAQ (reference sequence).

The rearrangement uses TRBV6-5 and TRBJ1-4, with D possibly matching TRBD1 (6 bases). The germline CDR1 and CDR2 sequences are MNHEY and SVGAGI. This CDR3 has 15 amino acids. V gave up 5 bases and J gave up 5 bases, with 15 bases separating them. CDR3 sequence reads: CASSRLQGSNEKLFF. The CDR3 region has the DNA TGTGCCAGCAGTCGCCTACAGGGATCGAATGAAAAACTGTTTTTT.

In regard to this clonotype: A much larger clone differs by one base, so this may be a read error. The V and J genes are TRBV12-3 or TRBV12-4 and TRBJ2-2; D is unclear. There are 15 residues in the CDR3. The V end lost 7 bases, the J end lost 6 bases, and 18 bases lay between the germline ends. This CDR3 reads CASNSSRINAGELFF. In DNA form, the CDR3 reads TGTGCCAGCAACAGCTCAAGGATTAACGCCGGGGAGCTGTTTTTT.

V gene TRBV7-2 combines with J gene TRBJ1-5; the match to TRBD1 covers 8 bases. With V trimmed by 5 bases and J by 3 bases, 6 bases remained unmatched. Germline CDR1 and CDR2: SGHTA and FQGNSA. This CDR3 is 15 amino acids long. CDR3 in DNA: TGTGCCAGCAGCAGATACAGGGGGAACAATCAGCCCCAGCATTTT. Protein sequence: CASSRYRGNNQPQHF.

At least ten counts were recorded for this clonotype. The V and J genes are TRBV7-8 and TRBJ2-7, with TRBD2 matching over 14 bases. CDR1 SGHVS and CDR2 FQNEAQ come from the germline V gene. This CDR3 has 16 residues. V gave up 4 bases and J gave up 4 bases; unmatched junction bases: 6. The CDR3 DNA reads TGTGCCAGCAGCTCGAGAGGACTAGCGGGAGGTTACGAGCAGTACTTC. It codes for CASSSRGLAGGYEQYF.

This clonotype was seen repeatedly, ten times or more. V is TRBV6-2 or TRBV6-3 and J is TRBJ1-5; unclear D gene. CDR3 length: 12 amino acids. Trimming stripped 4 bases from V and 7 bases from J, with 8 bases between. The germline V gene encodes CDR1 MNHEY and CDR2 SVGEGT. CDR3 residues: CASSSVGQPQHF. CDR3 coding DNA: TGTGCCAGCAGTTCGGTCGGCCAGCCCCAGCATTTT.

This rearrangement joins TRBV7-2 to TRBJ1-1; the match to TRBD1 covers 9 bases. There are 14 residues in the CDR3. Trimming at V came to 5 bases and at J to 5 bases, leaving 6 bases not matched to a gene. Germline V gives CDR1 SGHTA, CDR2 FQGNSA. This chain's CDR3 is CASSHGDRETEAFF. CDR3 DNA: TGTGCCAGCAGCCACGGGGACAGGGAGACTGAAGCTTTCTTT. The whole variable domain, filled in from reference TRBV7-2 and TRBJ1-1, reads GAGVSQSPSNKVTEKGKDVELRCDPISGHTALYWYRQSLGQGLEFLIYFQGNSAPDKSGLPSDRFSAERTGGSVSTLTIQRTQQEDSAVYLCASSHGDRETEAFFGQGTRLTVV.

This clonotype has a count of ten or more. The rearrangement links TRBV20-1 to TRBJ2-7, with TRBD2 identical over 10 bases. Germline-derived CDR1 and CDR2 are DFQATT and SNEGSKA (reference sequence). CDR3 length equals 14 residues. V was pared by 6 bases and J by 7 bases, with 12 bases of the junction left unmatched. DNA of the CDR3: TGCAGTGCCCGCCGAGCGGGAGGGCCACGTGAGCAGTACTTC. It specifies CSARRAGGPREQYF.

The chain links TRBV29-1 to TRBJ2-7; TRBD1 agrees at 12 bases. The J segment lost 6 bases and the V segment lost 8 bases, leaving 2 bases of the junction unmatched. Germline V gene data show CDR1 as SQVTM and CDR2 as ANQGSEA. The CDR3 consists of 11 residues. The CDR3 DNA is TGCAGCCCGGGACAGGGGGCCGAGCAGTACTTC. Protein: CSPGQGAEQYF.

This clonotype was observed many times. The genes are TRBV2 and TRBJ1-1, with D uncertain. The CDR3 loop spans 14 amino acids. V gave up 4 bases and J gave up 2 bases, with 11 bases separating them. In germline, CDR1 is SNHLY, CDR2 FYNNEI. The CDR3, as DNA: TGTGCCAGCAGTGTGAGACTAATAAACACTGAAGCTTTCTTT. This encodes CASSVRLINTEAFF.

The chain employs TRBV7-8 and TRBJ2-7; 7 bases are shared with TRBD1. The germline V gene has CDR1 SGHVS and CDR2 FQNEAQ. V gave up 5 bases and J gave up 1 base; unmatched junction bases: 14. CDR3 length: 17 amino acids. The DNA for the CDR3 is TGTGCCAGCAGCGGCCGTGGCTTCGGGACAGCTTCCTACGAGCAGTACTTC. This codes for CASSGRGFGTASYEQYF.

The chain combines TRBV10-3 with TRBJ1-1; D perhaps matches TRBD1 (6 bases). Germline CDR1 is ENHRY and CDR2 is SYGVKD. V shed 8 bases and J shed 2 bases, with 12 bases lying between them. The CDR3 contains 13 residues. CDR3 nucleotides: TGTGCCATCGGGGGACACCCTAACACTGAAGCTTTCTTT. This codes for CAIGGHPNTEAFF.

This clonotype was recorded a few times. V and J are TRBV3-1 and TRBJ2-5; D is undetermined. Per germline, CDR1 LGHDT and CDR2 YNNKEL (reference sequence). Trimming stripped 1 base from V and 5 bases from J, with 8 bases between. The length of the CDR3 is 13 residues. In nucleotides, the CDR3 is TGTGCCAGCAGCCAAGTACCTCAGGAGACCCAGTACTTC. Translated: CASSQVPQETQYF.

The chain carries TRBV7-2 and TRBJ2-7; D is ambiguous. V was shortened by 1 base and J by 6 bases, with 10 bases between the two germline ends. The CDR3 length is 13 residues. CDR1 is SGHTA and CDR2 is FQGNSA in the germline V gene. The CDR3 region has the DNA TGTGCCAGCAGCTTAGGGCTTCTGGTCGAGCAGTACTTC. Its translation: CASSLGLLVEQYF.

This clonotype appeared a few times. The chain combines TRBV9 with TRBJ1-1; 7 bases are a match to TRBD1. V lost 7 bases to trimming and J lost 1 base; unmatched junction nucleotides: 13. This CDR3 is 16 amino acids long. Germline V gene data show CDR1 as SGDLS and CDR2 as YYNGEE. Here the CDR3 reads CASSPLLQGQNTEAFF. CDR3 sequence (DNA): TGTGCCAGCTCACCGCTTCTACAGGGGCAGAACACTGAAGCTTTCTTT.

This clonotype was seen ten or more times. The chain carries TRBV6-1 and TRBJ1-5, with unresolved D. V was clipped by 9 bases and J by 0 bases, with 9 bases between them. Germline V gives CDR1 MNHNS, CDR2 SASEGT. The CDR3 totals 13 residues. The DNA for the CDR3 is TGTGCCAGTCACGTTAATAGCAATCAGCCCCAGCATTTT. Translated, it gives CASHVNSNQPQHF.